These 32 T cell receptor beta chains were sequenced from one sample in a study of regulatory T cells in long-lasting Graves disease. To make TCR beta libraries, researchers used iRepertoire HTBI primers and Arm-PCR of CDR3 regions. TCRdb passed the multiplex PCR reads through MiXCR, listing each CDR3 protein once. The sample holds fewer than 400,000 distinct CDR3 sequences, less than 20% seen once. Time point: persistent/refractory GD, antithyroid drugs over 5 years with positive TRAb. After RNA was extracted from PBMCs, the TCR library was made from it. The material was peripheral blood mononuclear cells (PBMCs), obtained when the disease was refractory, from a patient treated with antithyroid drugs. The receptors stem from a female donor with Graves disease.

This clonotype has just a few counts. The rearrangement joins TRBV4-1 to TRBJ1-1, with unresolved D. The V end was cut by 0 bases, the J end by 5 bases, with 16 bases between. In germline, CDR1 is MGHRA, CDR2 YSYEKL. The CDR3 runs to 16 residues. Here the CDR3 DNA reads TGCGCCAGCAGCCAAGAGCTTAGGGCGGCAAAGACTGAAGCTTTCTTT. This encodes CASSQELRAAKTEAFF.

This clonotype was found many times. The J gene is TRBJ1-1, the V gene TRBV28; D remains unclear. CDR1 and CDR2 from the germline V gene are MDHEN and SYDVKM. The CDR3 sequence is 16 residues long. V gave up 2 bases and J gave up 3 bases, with 16 bases separating them. In DNA form, the CDR3 reads TGTGCCAGCAGTTTAGGGGTGTACCTCCGCGACACTGAAGCTTTCTTT. Protein: CASSLGVYLRDTEAFF.

The V call is TRBV7-9, the J call TRBJ1-1, with 7 positions matching TRBD1. J gave up 12 bases and V 2 bases, and 12 bases lay outside the gene matches. Germline V CDR1 and CDR2: SEHNR, FQNEAQ (reference sequence). The CDR3 spans 14 residues. CDR3 loop: CASSLSPRQGGPFF. In DNA form, the CDR3 reads TGTGCCAGCAGCTTATCACCGCGGCAGGGGGGACCTTTCTTT.

The V gene is TRBV27, the J gene TRBJ2-2, with 7 bases aligning to TRBD1. J gave up 6 bases and V 10 bases, and 17 bases lay outside the gene matches. The germline gives CDR1 MNHEY, CDR2 SMNVEV (reference sequence). The CDR3 totals 16 residues. CDR3 nucleotide sequence: TGTGCCACCTCCTCACAGGGGTTCCCAGGGGCCGGGGAGCTGTTTTTT. This gives the protein CATSSQGFPGAGELFF.

The V call is TRBV5-1, the J call TRBJ2-5; TRBD1 matches 7 bases. This CDR3 spans 15 amino acids. Per the germline V gene, CDR1 is SGHRS and CDR2 is YFSETQ. J lost 4 bases, V lost 2 bases, and 8 bases had no gene match. The CDR3 nucleotides are TGCGCCAGCAGCTTTGACAGGGTTGGTCGAGAGACCCAGTACTTC. Amino acid sequence: CASSFDRVGRETQYF.

This clonotype came up many times. The chain has TRBV2 and TRBJ2-7; D is uncertain. The germline V and J ends were trimmed by 4 bases and 1 base, with 8 bases remaining between them. CDR3 length: 13 residues. Looked up from germline, CDR1 is SNHLY and CDR2 is FYNNEI. The CDR3 coding sequence is TGTGCCAGCAGTGGGCTAACTTCCTACGAGCAGTACTTC. Protein sequence: CASSGLTSYEQYF.

The table lists this clonotype with many counts. V gene TRBV28 combines with J gene TRBJ1-5; weak D call: TRBD1 (5 bases). Germline CDR1 MDHEN, CDR2 SYDVKM. Trimming left V 3 bases short and J 4 bases short, with 10 bases between. The CDR3 is made up of 14 amino acids. CDR3 nucleotides: TGTGCCAGCAGTTTGGGGCACCCAAATCAGCCCCAGCATTTT. This sequence encodes CASSLGHPNQPQHF.

This clonotype has a handful of counts. The CDR3 sequence is CASSLRGEVGNTIYF. The DNA for the CDR3 is TGTGCCAGCAGCCTCAGGGGTGAGGTTGGAAACACCATATATTTT. The chain is built from TRBV7-3 and TRBJ1-3; TRBD1 is a possible D gene (6 bases). This CDR3 has 15 amino acids. Deletions cut 5 bases from V and 3 bases from J, with 14 bases between. CDR1 is SGHTA and CDR2 is FQGTGA in the germline V gene.

This clonotype has a count of ten or more. This rearrangement joins TRBV6-2 or TRBV6-3 to TRBJ1-1; D gene ambiguous. From germline, CDR1 is MNHEY and CDR2 SVGEGT. With 4 bases removed from V and 5 bases from J, the gap between germline ends came to 14 bases. This CDR3 has 14 amino acids. The CDR3 nucleotides are TGTGCCAGCAGTTTTGGAGCTTGGAAAACTGAAGCTTTCTTT. This gives the protein CASSFGAWKTEAFF.

This clonotype was counted between two and nine times. The chain joins TRBV6-1 to TRBJ2-7; D is possibly TRBD2 (5 bases). Per germline, CDR1 MNHNS and CDR2 SASEGT. V lost 5 bases to trimming and J lost 2 bases, with 16 bases between them. The CDR3 is 15 residues long. CDR3 loop: CASSLRDRSAYEQYF. The CDR3 DNA reads as TGTGCCAGCAGTCTAAGAGATCGTAGCGCCTACGAGCAGTACTTC.

This clonotype came up many times. The CDR3 sequence is CASSEGIRDPIYEQYF. CDR3 coding DNA: TGTGCCAGCAGTGAAGGCATTAGGGACCCAATCTACGAGCAGTACTTC. The chain links TRBV6-1 to TRBJ2-7; possibly TRBD1 or TRBD2 for D (5 bases each). CDR1 and CDR2 from the germline V gene are MNHNS and SASEGT. The CDR3 loop spans 16 amino acids. Trimming took 1 base from V and 3 from J, leaving 16 bases between them.

The chain couples TRBV5-1 to TRBJ2-5; 8 nucleotides line up with TRBD2. CDR3 length: 14 amino acids. CDR1 SGHRS and CDR2 YFSETQ come from the germline V gene. J gave up 5 bases and V 2 bases, and 5 bases lay outside the gene matches. The CDR3 region is CASSFGGATETQYF. The DNA of the CDR3 is TGCGCCAGCAGCTTCGGGGGGGCAACCGAGACCCAGTACTTC. The full variable domain, in which reference TRBV5-1 and TRBJ2-5 provide the parts outside the CDR3, is KAGVTQTPRYLIKTRGQQVTLSCSPISGHRSVSWYQQTPGQGLQFLFEYFSETQRNKGNFPGRFSGRQFSNSRSEMNVSTLELGDSALYLCASSFGGATETQYFGPGTRLLVL.

This chain links TRBV9 with TRBJ2-5, with 7 bases lining up with TRBD1. This CDR3 is 14 amino acids long. V lost 4 bases, J lost 0 bases, and 3 bases stayed unmatched. CDR1 is SGDLS and CDR2 is YYNGEE in the germline V gene. In DNA, the CDR3 is TGTGCCAGCAGCAGGGACAGCCACCAAGAGACCCAGTACTTC. It translates to CASSRDSHQETQYF.

V usage is TRBV5-4 and J usage is TRBJ1-2; no reliable D call. The CDR3 is made up of 17 amino acids. Germline CDR1 is SGHNT and CDR2 is YYREEE (reference sequence). V lost 5 bases and J 1 base, leaving 21 bases between the germline ends. Here the CDR3 DNA reads TGTGCCAGCAGGAGCCTCCCCAGTAGGAAGGGTAACTATGGCTACACCTTC. Amino acid sequence: CASRSLPSRKGNYGYTF.

This clonotype was detected only a few times. V and J are TRBV20-1 and TRBJ1-3; D might be TRBD1 (6 bases). The CDR3 is 14 amino acids. The germline V and J ends were trimmed by 6 bases and 9 bases, with 21 bases remaining between them. The V gene's germline CDR1 is DFQATT and CDR2 SNEGSKA (reference sequence). The CDR3 sequence is CSAPQGTISGTIYF. CDR3 DNA: TGCAGTGCACCACAGGGTACTATTTCGGGCACCATATATTTT.

This clonotype was detected a few times. The rearrangement links TRBV7-3 to TRBJ2-5; D is uncertain. Germline V gene data show CDR1 as SGHTA and CDR2 as FQGTGA. The CDR3 consists of 15 residues. The V end was cut by 5 bases, the J end by 1 base, with 14 bases between. CDR3 sequence reads: CASSVGFLVQETQYF. The CDR3, as DNA: TGTGCCAGCAGCGTCGGGTTCCTGGTCCAAGAGACCCAGTACTTC. The full variable domain, with the rest looked up from reference TRBV7-3 and TRBJ2-5, is GAGVSQTPSNKVTEKGKYVELRCDPISGHTALYWYRQSLGQGPEFLIYFQGTGAADDSGLPNDRFFAVRPEGSVSTLKIQRTERGDSAVYLCASSVGFLVQETQYFGPGTRLLVL.

This clonotype has a count of ten or more. This chain connects TRBV10-1 to TRBJ1-1; D unresolved. The CDR3 totals 15 residues. V lost 6 bases and J 1 base, leaving 15 bases between the germline ends. Per germline, CDR1 WNHNN and CDR2 SYGVQD (reference sequence). The CDR3 reads CASSKNRRGNTEAFF. In DNA form, the CDR3 reads TGCGCCAGCAGCAAGAACAGACGGGGGAACACTGAAGCTTTCTTT.

The table lists this clonotype with many counts. In nucleotides, the CDR3 is TGTGCCAGCAGTTACTCGATCGGCTTGGGCCACGGGGGCACTGAAGCTTTCTTT. Protein product: CASSYSIGLGHGGTEAFF. V and J are TRBV6-5 and TRBJ1-1; perhaps TRBD1 as D (5 bases). This CDR3 has 18 amino acids. Germline CDR1 is MNHEY and CDR2 is SVGAGI. Trimming removed 0 bases from V and 4 bases from J, with 21 bases in between.

This clonotype was detected only once. The likely explanation is a read error, given a far larger clone one base away. This sequence joins TRBV10-3 and TRBJ1-1; the D is unclear. Trimming removed 3 bases from V and 8 bases from J, with 13 bases in between. Per germline, CDR1 ENHRY and CDR2 SYGVKD. The CDR3 consists of 13 residues. The CDR3 reads CAISDRRYGEAFF. The DNA of the CDR3 is TGTGCCATCAGTGACCGTCGGTACGGAGAAGCTTTCTTT.

Remarks on this clonotype: Being one base from a much bigger clone, this may be a read error. V and J are TRBV5-1 and TRBJ1-5; a weak D match, TRBD1 (5 bases). Germline loops: CDR1 SGHRS, CDR2 YFSETQ. CDR3 length equals 13 residues. CDR3: CASRWDVNQPHHF. CDR3 coding DNA: TGCGCCAGCAGGTGGGACGTAAATCAGCCCCACCATTTT. The full variable domain, completed using reference TRBV5-1 and TRBJ1-5, is KAGVTQTPRYLIKTRGQQVTLSCSPISGHRSVSWYQQTPGQGLQFLFEYFSETQRNKGNFPGRFSGRQFSNSRSEMNVSTLELGDSALYLCASRWDVNQPHHFGDGTRLSIL.

The table lists this clonotype with a few counts. V is TRBV6-4 and J is TRBJ2-7; no definite D call. Trimming removed 5 bases at V and 0 bases at J, with 14 bases between. Germline V gene lookup returns CDR1 MRHNA and CDR2 SNTAGT. CDR3 length: 15 amino acids. CDR3 bases: TGTGCCAGCAGTTACGCATCCAGGTTCTCCTACGAGCAGTACTTC. This gives the protein CASSYASRFSYEQYF.

This chain joins TRBV6-5 and TRBJ1-2; D unresolved. Germline CDR1 reads MNHEY; CDR2 reads SVGAGI. The CDR3 sequence is 13 residues long. V was cut by 0 bases and J by 7 bases, with 9 bases left in between. The CDR3 here is CASSYSFRRGYTF. The CDR3 DNA sequence: TGTGCCAGCAGTTACTCTTTCAGACGTGGCTACACCTTC.

This clonotype was seen at least ten times. The rearrangement links TRBV29-1 to TRBJ2-7; 7 bases fit TRBD1. Unmatched junction bases numbered 6, after V lost 2 bases and J lost 2 bases. Germline lookup yields CDR1 SQVTM and CDR2 ANQGSEA. This CDR3 has 14 amino acids. CDR3 loop: CSVELGQTPYEQYF. The CDR3 DNA sequence: TGCAGCGTTGAATTGGGACAGACCCCCTACGAGCAGTACTTC.

In this sample, this clonotype turned up many times. The rearrangement joins TRBV3-1 to TRBJ2-4; no clear D gene. CDR1 and CDR2 from the germline V gene are LGHDT and YNNKEL (reference sequence). This CDR3 contains 15 residues. The V end lost 0 bases, the J end lost 6 bases, and 12 bases lay between the germline ends. CDR3 sequence reads: CASSQDPPRGNIQYF. The CDR3 DNA reads as TGTGCCAGCAGCCAAGATCCGCCGAGAGGAAACATTCAGTACTTC.

This clonotype was observed at least ten times. V and J are TRBV20-1 and TRBJ1-4; D might be TRBD1 (5 bases). CDR3 length: 12 residues. Trimming took off 2 bases at V and 7 bases at J, with 8 bases between the two ends. Germline assignment: CDR1 DFQATT and CDR2 SNEGSKA (reference sequence). The CDR3 sequence: CSARQGLEKLFF. The CDR3, as DNA: TGCAGTGCTAGACAGGGACTTGAAAAACTGTTTTTT.

DNA of the CDR3: TGTGCCAGCAGCCACGGGACAGGGAGGAAACATTTT. Amino acids: CASSHGTGRKHF. The chain has TRBV14 and TRBJ1-5; 9 bases line up with TRBD1. J lost 16 bases, V lost 3 bases, and 7 bases had no gene match. Germline V gene lookup returns CDR1 SGHDN and CDR2 FVKESK. This CDR3 comprises 12 residues.

Points on this clonotype: Compared with germline, one end of the junction differs, possibly owing to a read error. This chain links TRBV28 with TRBJ2-1; TRBD2 aligns across 11 bases. CDR1 MDHEN and CDR2 SYDVKM come from the germline V gene. The CDR3 runs 16 residues. CDR3 sequence (DNA): TGTGCCAGCAATTTAGCGGGAGGGGTCTCCTACAATGAGCAGTTCTTC. Its translation is CASNLAGGVSYNEQFF. Combining the CDR3 with reference TRBV28 and TRBJ2-1 gives the whole variable domain DVKVTQSSRYLVKRTGEKVFLECVQDMDHENMFWYRQDPGLGLRLIYFSYDVKMKEKGDIPEGYSVSREKKERFSLILESASTNQTSMYLCASNLAGGVSYNEQFFGPGTRLTVL.

In its sample, this clonotype was seen many times. The chain combines TRBV11-2 with TRBJ2-5; 7 nucleotides line up with TRBD2. Germline V gene lookup returns CDR1 SGHAT and CDR2 FQNNGV. The trim removed 5 bases at V and 4 bases at J, leaving 13 bases unmatched. CDR3 length: 16 residues. CDR3 sequence reads: CASSLPFAGVPETQYF. CDR3 sequence (DNA): TGTGCCAGCAGCCTCCCTTTTGCGGGAGTCCCAGAGACCCAGTACTTC.

This clonotype was seen many times. This chain's CDR3 is CASSLHWRSETQYF. The DNA of the CDR3 is TGTGCCAGCAGCTTACATTGGCGTTCCGAGACCCAGTACTTC. The chain has TRBV7-2 and TRBJ2-5; D gene uncertain. This CDR3 is 14 amino acids long. Trimming shortened V by 2 bases and J by 5 bases, and 12 bases separated the two germline ends. Germline V gene data show CDR1 as SGHTA and CDR2 as FQGNSA. Supplemented by reference TRBV7-2 and TRBJ2-5, the full variable domain reads GAGVSQSPSNKVTEKGKDVELRCDPISGHTALYWYRQSLGQGLEFLIYFQGNSAPDKSGLPSDRFSAERTGGSVSTLTIQRTQQEDSAVYLCASSLHWRSETQYFGPGTRLLVL.

This clonotype has only a few counts. V usage is TRBV5-1 and J usage is TRBJ1-1; D is ambiguous. Trimming cost V 3 bases and J 1 base, with 10 bases left between them. Germline-derived CDR1 and CDR2 are SGHRS and YFSETQ. CDR3 size: 14 residues. The DNA for the CDR3 is TGCGCCAGCAGCTGGGCTGGGGAGAACACTGAAGCTTTCTTT. Encoded protein: CASSWAGENTEAFF.

The table lists this clonotype with a few counts. The chain employs TRBV28 and TRBJ1-3; D is undetermined. CDR1 MDHEN and CDR2 SYDVKM come from the germline V gene. Trimming took 7 bases from V and 0 from J, leaving 13 bases between them. The CDR3 is 15 residues long. In nucleotides, the CDR3 is TGTGCCAGCACCCCCGGGCCTAGCTCTGGAAACACCATATATTTT. This sequence encodes CASTPGPSSGNTIYF. Full variable domain (rest looked up from reference TRBV28 and TRBJ1-3): DVKVTQSSRYLVKRTGEKVFLECVQDMDHENMFWYRQDPGLGLRLIYFSYDVKMKEKGDIPEGYSVSREKKERFSLILESASTNQTSMYLCASTPGPSSGNTIYFGEGSWLTVV.

The table lists this clonotype with many counts. This chain joins TRBV7-2 and TRBJ2-2; tentatively, D is TRBD1 (5 bases). Trimming stripped 3 bases from V and 6 bases from J, with 17 bases between. Per the germline V gene, CDR1 is SGHTA and CDR2 is FQGNSA. The CDR3 is 16 amino acids. This CDR3 is CASSFEEGAPPGELFF. In nucleotides, the CDR3 is TGTGCCAGCAGCTTCGAGGAAGGGGCCCCACCCGGGGAGCTGTTTTTT.